This TCR beta chain was recovered during a study of identical twins. Study-level findings and limits: Monozygotic twins shared more out-of-frame TCR alpha than recombination models predicted. Analyses based on zero insertions could be partly confounded by invariant MAIT and iNKT cells. The study reached conclusions through statistical analysis that was cross-sectional, not following the same donors. Carriage of fewer insertions was seen in abundant cord blood beta clonotypes, whereas memory repertoires showed none.

Via MiXCR, TCRdb re-called the 5' RACE reads, giving one row per CDR3 protein. Among some 1,600,000 distinct CDR3 sequences listed, about 32% were seen once. This clonotype was observed a few times. The antigen is not known. The CDR3 is made up of 15 amino acids. V was clipped by 4 bases and J by 5 bases; unmatched bases: 8. The germline V gene encodes CDR1 MGHRA and CDR2 YSYEKL. J is TRBJ2-7 and V is TRBV4-1, with 10 bases fitting TRBD2. This receptor was taken from a newborn girl in good health. Material for sequencing was cord blood. CDR3 amino acids: CASSPPPSGSDEQYF. In DNA form, the CDR3 reads TGCGCCAGCAGCCCACCGCCTAGCGGGAGTGACGAGCAGTACTTC.